These T cell receptor beta chains were read from a single sample in a study of OX40 agonist ivuxolimab in advanced cancers. Profiling relied on immunoSEQ multiplex PCR, and the TCRdb table lists in-frame clones only, not all of them. The sample records 67,000 or so clones, around 87% being singletons. The source was CD4+ or CD8+ T cells sorted from blood, collected in a trial of the OX40 agonist ivuxolimab. Receptor source: an adult with an advanced solid tumor such as melanoma, head and neck, liver or kidney cancer. Each CDR3 is given with its conserved first and last residue. The order of the fields is D gene, J gene, clone size, V gene, CDR3 DNA, CDR3 protein. A D gene is named only where the DNA matches it firmly. Part of the rows lack a size; the others show once, few, many or a class for expanded clones.

>.|TRBJ1-2|.|TRBV5-5
TGTGCCAGCACCCTTGGCAGGTCTAACTATGGCTACACCTTC
CASTLGRSNYGYTF
>.|TRBJ2-5|.|TRBV14
TGTGCCAGCAGCCAAGCCAGGGAGACCCAGTACTTC
CASSQARETQYF
>TRBD2|TRBJ2-3|.|TRBV6-1
TGTGCCAGCAGGGGTAGCGGGGGCACAGATACGCAGTATTTT
CASRGSGGTDTQYF
>TRBD1|TRBJ2-2|few|TRBV11-2
TGTGCCAGCAGCCGGACAGGGGACAGGGGGGAGCTGTTTTTT
CASSRTGDRGELFF
>.|TRBJ2-1|.|TRBV29-1
TGCAGCGTTGAAGGGGACGGGTACAATGAGCAGTTCTTC
CSVEGDGYNEQFF
>.|TRBJ1-2|.|TRBV28
TGTGCCAGCAGTTTACCCCAAACAGTTTCCTATGGCTACACCTTC
CASSLPQTVSYGYTF
>.|TRBJ1-4|.|TRBV2
TGTGCCAGCAGTGAAGCGCGCGAAAAACTGTTTTTT
CASSEAREKLFF
>.|TRBJ2-5|few|TRBV7-2
TGTGCCAGCAGCCTGCGAACCCTACAAGAGACCCAGTACTTC
CASSLRTLQETQYF
>TRBD1|TRBJ2-6|once|TRBV4-3
TGCGCCAGCGGGACAGGGAACTCTGGGGCCAACGTCCTGACTTTC
CASGTGNSGANVLTF
>TRBD1|TRBJ2-1|.|TRBV5-1
TGCGCCAGCAGCTTTGACCGGGACAGGCAGTTCTTC
CASSFDRDRQFF
>.|TRBJ2-1|.|TRBV2
TGTGCCAGCCTGAAGGAGGCTGTCAGCTCCTACAATGAGCAGTTCTTC
CASLKEAVSSYNEQFF
>.|TRBJ2-5|once|TRBV6-6
TGTGCCAGCAGTCAACAGGGTCGAGAGACCCAGTACTTC
CASSQQGRETQYF
>.|TRBJ1-2|.|TRBV27
TGTGCCAGCAGTTTATCGAGGGGAGGGGACATCCAGACCCCTAACTATGGCTACACCTTC
CASSLSRGGDIQTPNYGYTF
>.|TRBJ2-3|.|TRBV28
TGTGCCAGCAGTTTTTCTAGCACAGATACGCAGTATTTT
CASSFSSTDTQYF
>.|TRBJ2-7|once|TRBV20-1
TGCAGTGCTGCCCAATACGAGCAGTACTTC
CSAAQYEQYF
>TRBD2|TRBJ2-1|once|TRBV9
TGTGCCAGCAGCGAGGGTAGCGGGAGAGGCAATGAGCAGTTCTTC
CASSEGSGRGNEQFF
>.|TRBJ2-6|.|TRBV7-2
TGTGCCAGCAGCCGACGGAGATCTGGGGCCAACGTCCTGACTTTC
CASSRRRSGANVLTF
>.|TRBJ2-7|.|TRBV6-1
TGTGCCAGCTTTGACAGGAGTCCCTACGAGCAGTACTTC
CASFDRSPYEQYF
>TRBD2|TRBJ2-1|.|TRBV29-1
TGCAGCGTTGCTCGCGGGAGCTACAATGAGCAGTTCTTC
CSVARGSYNEQFF
>.|TRBJ2-2|.|TRBV7-9
TGTGCCAGCAGACTAGAAGCGAACACCGGGGAGCTGTTTTTT
CASRLEANTGELFF
>TRBD1|TRBJ1-1|.|TRBV6-4
TGTGCCAGCAGGGACAGGTGGGACACTGAAGCTTTCTTT
CASRDRWDTEAFF
>TRBD1|TRBJ1-3|.|TRBV7-9
TGTGCCAGCAGCTTTCCAGGGGGCTCCTCTGGAAACACCATATATTTT
CASSFPGGSSGNTIYF
>TRBD1|TRBJ2-3|once|TRBV5-1
TGCGCCAGCAGCTTAGGGACAGCCACAGATACGCAGTATTTT
CASSLGTATDTQYF
>.|TRBJ2-7|.|TRBV4-3
TGCGCCAGCAGCCAAGAGGCGGGCGACCCCTACGAGCAGTACTTC
CASSQEAGDPYEQYF
>.|TRBJ1-1|.|TRBV5-1
TGCGCCAGCAGCCGTGGGGGCGCCGACGTCAACACTGAAGCTTTCTTT
CASSRGGADVNTEAFF
>.|TRBJ1-1|.|TRBV7-2
.
CASSLPSLGLTFGAFF
>.|TRBJ2-1|.|TRBV7-9
TGTGCCAGCAGCTCCACCAATGAGCAGTTCTTC
CASSSTNEQFF
>TRBD1|TRBJ1-1|.|TRBV28
TGTGCCAGCAGCCCCCGCCCGGGACAGGGAGGTACTGAAGCTTTCTTT
CASSPRPGQGGTEAFF
>TRBD1|TRBJ1-5|.|TRBV5-1
TGCGCCAGCAGCGTACAGGGGGATAGCAATCAGCCCCAGCATTTT
CASSVQGDSNQPQHF
>.|TRBJ1-5|.|TRBV27
TGTGCCAGCAGTTGGAGCCGGTATCAGCCCCAGCATTTT
CASSWSRYQPQHF
>TRBD2|TRBJ2-1|.|TRBV7-2
TGTGCCAGCAGCTTAAGGGGACTAACTAATGAGCAGTTCTTC
CASSLRGLTNEQFF
>TRBD1|TRBJ2-1|.|TRBV5-4
TGTGCCAGCAGCACTGGACAGGGAGGTGGGATCTACAATGAGCAGTTCTTC
CASSTGQGGGIYNEQFF
>.|TRBJ2-6|.|TRBV19
TGTGCCAGTAGTATAGTTTCCACCTCTGGGGCCAACGTCCTGACTTTC
CASSIVSTSGANVLTF
>.|TRBJ2-7|.|TRBV5-5
TGTGCCAGCAGCGCCGAAATTAGCGTCGAGCAGTACTTC
CASSAEISVEQYF
>.|TRBJ2-7|.|TRBV28
TGTGCCAGCAGTCCCCCGGACAACTCCTACGAGCAGTACTTC
CASSPPDNSYEQYF
>.|TRBJ1-2|.|TRBV9
TGTGCCAGCAGCGTAGGGGCAGGACAACCGATCTATGGCTACACCTTC
CASSVGAGQPIYGYTF
>.|TRBJ1-2|few|TRBV12-5
TGTGCTAGTTCGGTGGACACCAGTGGCTACACCTTC
CASSVDTSGYTF
>TRBD2|TRBJ2-3|.|TRBV5-1
TGCGCCAGCAGCCTCGGGACTAGCGGGACCACCACGGGAGATACGCAGTATTTT
CASSLGTSGTTTGDTQYF
>TRBD2|TRBJ2-1|once|TRBV30
TGTGCCTGGATCCCAGCGGGAGTGGGAGAGCAGTTCTTC
CAWIPAGVGEQFF
>.|TRBJ2-5|.|TRBV7-6
TGTGCCAGCAGCCTTACAGTGGGTATAGAGACCCAGTACTTC
CASSLTVGIETQYF
>TRBD1|TRBJ1-2|.|TRBV7-2
TGTGCCAGCAGATTAACGACAGGGGTTTGGGGCTACACCTTC
CASRLTTGVWGYTF
>.|TRBJ2-7|.|TRBV5-6
TGTGCCAGCAGCCGGGTAGACCTCTACGAGCAGTACTTC
CASSRVDLYEQYF
>.|TRBJ2-2|.|TRBV7-6
TGTGCCAGCAGCTTAGCTCCAGGATCAACCACCGGGGAGCTGTTTTTT
CASSLAPGSTTGELFF
>TRBD1|TRBJ1-2|.|TRBV7-9
TGTGCCAGCAGCCAGGGGGGCGTAGGCTATGGCTACACCTTC
CASSQGGVGYGYTF
>.|TRBJ1-1|.|TRBV7-9
TGTGCCAGCAGCTTAGATGGACGCAGCACTGAAGCTTTCTTT
CASSLDGRSTEAFF